The present entry profiles one T cell receptor (beta chain) with its context. The germline V gene encodes CDR1 MNHEY and CDR2 SVGAGI. V dropped 5 bases and J dropped 4 bases, with 11 bases sitting between them. CDR3 length equals 14 residues. Per the original methods: From reference gene primer amplification, estimates of nucleated cell counts were derived. Only in-frame clones appear in the TCRdb table, and some are missing; sequencing was by immunoSEQ multiplex PCR. Clone size and V and J calls were adopted from that table, with D and trimming inferred from the DNA. Of tens of thousands of clones in the sample, about 91% were seen once. This entry comes from a study of blood T cell repertoires in COVID-19. Study overall: Samples of COVID-19 (acute and convalescent) were obtained from the United States, Italy and Spain. The cDNA or gDNA used as material had been derived from T cells, B-cell-depleted T cells, or PBMCs.

This chain uses TRBV6-5 with TRBJ2-2, with a possible D match to TRBD1 (7 bases). The receptor's source is a human donor with active COVID-19. The donor label of this sample is uncertain. The sequencing sample was made of peripheral blood. In nucleotides, the CDR3 is TGTGCCAGCAGTCGACAGGGAGGCACCGGGGAGCTGTTTTTT. Amino acid sequence: CASSRQGGTGELFF.